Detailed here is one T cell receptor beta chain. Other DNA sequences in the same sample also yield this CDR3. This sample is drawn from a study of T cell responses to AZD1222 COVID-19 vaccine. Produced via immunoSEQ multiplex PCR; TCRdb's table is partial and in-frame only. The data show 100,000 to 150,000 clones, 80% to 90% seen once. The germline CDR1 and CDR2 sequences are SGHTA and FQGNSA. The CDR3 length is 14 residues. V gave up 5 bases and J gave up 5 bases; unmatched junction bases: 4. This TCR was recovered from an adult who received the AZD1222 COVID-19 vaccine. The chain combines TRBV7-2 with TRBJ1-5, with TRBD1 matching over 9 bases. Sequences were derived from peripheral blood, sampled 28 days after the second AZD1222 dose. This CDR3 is CASSLDRGYQPQHF. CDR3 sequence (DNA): TGTGCCAGCAGCCTAGACAGGGGGTATCAGCCCCAGCATTTT.